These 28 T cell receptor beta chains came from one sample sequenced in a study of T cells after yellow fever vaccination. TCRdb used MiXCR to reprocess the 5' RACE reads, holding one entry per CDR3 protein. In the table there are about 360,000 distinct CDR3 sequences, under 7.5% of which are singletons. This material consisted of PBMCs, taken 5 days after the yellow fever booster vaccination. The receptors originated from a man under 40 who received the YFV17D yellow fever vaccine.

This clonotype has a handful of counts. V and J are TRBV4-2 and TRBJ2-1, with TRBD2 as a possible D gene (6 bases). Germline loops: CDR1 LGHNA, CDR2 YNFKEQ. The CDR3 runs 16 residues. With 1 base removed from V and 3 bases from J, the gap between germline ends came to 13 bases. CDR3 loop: CASSQVGREYYNEQFF. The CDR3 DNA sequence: TGTGCCAGCAGCCAAGTGGGACGGGAGTACTACAATGAGCAGTTCTTC.

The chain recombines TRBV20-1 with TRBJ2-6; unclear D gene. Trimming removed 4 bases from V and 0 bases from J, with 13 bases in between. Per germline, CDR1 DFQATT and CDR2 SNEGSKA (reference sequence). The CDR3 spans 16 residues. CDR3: CSATKGSISGANVLTF. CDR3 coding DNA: TGCAGTGCTACTAAGGGCAGCATCTCTGGGGCCAACGTCCTGACTTTC.

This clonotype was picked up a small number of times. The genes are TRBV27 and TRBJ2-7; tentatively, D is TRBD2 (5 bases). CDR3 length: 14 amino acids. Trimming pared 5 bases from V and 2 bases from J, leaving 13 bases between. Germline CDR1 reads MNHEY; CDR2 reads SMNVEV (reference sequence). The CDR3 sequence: CASSPLGDPYEQYF. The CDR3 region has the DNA TGTGCCAGCAGTCCCCTGGGAGACCCCTACGAGCAGTACTTC.

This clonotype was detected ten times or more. The CDR3, as DNA: TGTGCCAGCAGTGAAGCGGAGGCGCTAGCGGGATCTGGCACAGATACGCAGTATTTT. It translates to CASSEAEALAGSGTDTQYF. J is TRBJ2-3 and V is TRBV6-1; TRBD2 matches at 9 bases. The ends lost 0 bases at V and 1 base at J; junction bases unmatched: 11. Germline assignment: CDR1 MNHNS and CDR2 SASEGT. This CDR3 has 19 amino acids.

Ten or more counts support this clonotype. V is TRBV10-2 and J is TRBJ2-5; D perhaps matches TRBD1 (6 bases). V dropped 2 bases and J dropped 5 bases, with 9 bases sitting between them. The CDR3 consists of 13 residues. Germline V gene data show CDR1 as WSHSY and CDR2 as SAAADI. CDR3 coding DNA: TGCGCCAGCAGTGAGACAGGGTTGGAGACCCAGTACTTC. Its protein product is CASSETGLETQYF.

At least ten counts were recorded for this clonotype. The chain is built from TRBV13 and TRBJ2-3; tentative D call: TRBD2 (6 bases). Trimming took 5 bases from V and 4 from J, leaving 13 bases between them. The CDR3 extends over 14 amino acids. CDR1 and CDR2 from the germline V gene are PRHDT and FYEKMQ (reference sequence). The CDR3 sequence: CASSPGSPADTQYF. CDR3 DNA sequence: TGTGCCAGCAGCCCCGGGAGTCCAGCAGATACGCAGTATTTT. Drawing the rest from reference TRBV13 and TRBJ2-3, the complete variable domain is AAGVIQSPRHLIKEKRETATLKCYPIPRHDTVYWYQQGPGQDPQFLISFYEKMQSDKGSIPDRFSAQQFSDYHSELNMSSLELGDSALYFCASSPGSPADTQYFGPGTRLTVL.

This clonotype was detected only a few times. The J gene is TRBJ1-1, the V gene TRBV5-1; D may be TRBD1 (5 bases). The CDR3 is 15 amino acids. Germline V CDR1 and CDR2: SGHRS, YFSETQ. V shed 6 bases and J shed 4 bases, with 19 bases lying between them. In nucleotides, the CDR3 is TGCGCCAGCAACCAGCTAGGGGAGGGGAGCACTGAAGCTTTCTTT. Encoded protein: CASNQLGEGSTEAFF. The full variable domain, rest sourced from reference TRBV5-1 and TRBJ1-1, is KAGVTQTPRYLIKTRGQQVTLSCSPISGHRSVSWYQQTPGQGLQFLFEYFSETQRNKGNFPGRFSGRQFSNSRSEMNVSTLELGDSALYLCASNQLGEGSTEAFFGQGTRLTVV.

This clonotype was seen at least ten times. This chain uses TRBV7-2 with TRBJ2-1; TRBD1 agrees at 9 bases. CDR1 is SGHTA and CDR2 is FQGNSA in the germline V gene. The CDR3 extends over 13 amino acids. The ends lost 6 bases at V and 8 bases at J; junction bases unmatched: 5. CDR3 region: CASSLQGADEQFF. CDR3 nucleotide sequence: TGTGCCAGCAGTCTACAGGGGGCGGATGAGCAGTTCTTC.

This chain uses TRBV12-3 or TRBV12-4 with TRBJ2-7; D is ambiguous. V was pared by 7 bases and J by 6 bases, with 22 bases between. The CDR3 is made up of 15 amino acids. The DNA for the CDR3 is TGTGCCAGCAAACCCTCGCAGGCGGTCTTCTTCGAGCAGTACTTC. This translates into CASKPSQAVFFEQYF.

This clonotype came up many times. In DNA form, the CDR3 reads TGTGCCATCAGCCCGAGTGCGGGGAAGGAGGAGCAGTACTTC. This gives the protein CAISPSAGKEEQYF. The rearrangement joins TRBV10-3 to TRBJ2-7, with TRBD2 as a possible D gene (6 bases). The V end lost 6 bases, the J end lost 7 bases, and 19 bases lay between the germline ends. The CDR3 consists of 14 residues. Germline loops: CDR1 ENHRY, CDR2 SYGVKD.

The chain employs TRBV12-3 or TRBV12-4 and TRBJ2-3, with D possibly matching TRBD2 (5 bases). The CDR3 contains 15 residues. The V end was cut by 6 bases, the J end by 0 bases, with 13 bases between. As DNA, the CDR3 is TGTGCCAGCAGACGCCAAGACTATAGCACAGATACGCAGTATTTT. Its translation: CASRRQDYSTDTQYF.

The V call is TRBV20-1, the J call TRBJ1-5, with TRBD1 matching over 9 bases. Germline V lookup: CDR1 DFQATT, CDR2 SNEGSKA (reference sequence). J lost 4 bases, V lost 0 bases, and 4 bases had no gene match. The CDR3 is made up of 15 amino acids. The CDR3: CSARDPGTGNQPQHF. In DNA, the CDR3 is TGCAGTGCTAGAGATCCCGGGACAGGGAATCAGCCCCAGCATTTT.

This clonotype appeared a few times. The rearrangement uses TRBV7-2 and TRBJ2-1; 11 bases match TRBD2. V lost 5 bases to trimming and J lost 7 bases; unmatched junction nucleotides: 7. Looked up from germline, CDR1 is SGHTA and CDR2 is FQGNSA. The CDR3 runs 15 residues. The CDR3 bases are TGTGCCAGCAGCGATAGCGGGAGGGCCTGGAATGAGCAGTTCTTC. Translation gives CASSDSGRAWNEQFF.

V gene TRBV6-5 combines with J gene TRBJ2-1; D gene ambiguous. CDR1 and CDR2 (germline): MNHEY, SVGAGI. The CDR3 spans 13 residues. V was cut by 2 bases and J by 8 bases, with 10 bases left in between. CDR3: CASSYQGHDEQFF. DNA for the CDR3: TGTGCCAGCAGTTACCAAGGGCATGATGAGCAGTTCTTC.

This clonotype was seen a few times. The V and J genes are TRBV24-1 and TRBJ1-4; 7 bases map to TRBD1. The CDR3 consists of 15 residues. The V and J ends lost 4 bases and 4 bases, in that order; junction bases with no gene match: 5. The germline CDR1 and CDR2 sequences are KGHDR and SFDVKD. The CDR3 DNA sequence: TGTGCCACCAGTGACCGCGGGACAGATAATGAAAAACTGTTTTTT. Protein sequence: CATSDRGTDNEKLFF.

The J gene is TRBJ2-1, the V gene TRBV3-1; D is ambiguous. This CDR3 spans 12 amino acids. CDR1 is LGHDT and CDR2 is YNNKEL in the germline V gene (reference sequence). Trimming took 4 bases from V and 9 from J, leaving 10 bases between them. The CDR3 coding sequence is TGTGCCAGCAGCCTAGTTGATACTGAGCAGTTCTTC. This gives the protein CASSLVDTEQFF.

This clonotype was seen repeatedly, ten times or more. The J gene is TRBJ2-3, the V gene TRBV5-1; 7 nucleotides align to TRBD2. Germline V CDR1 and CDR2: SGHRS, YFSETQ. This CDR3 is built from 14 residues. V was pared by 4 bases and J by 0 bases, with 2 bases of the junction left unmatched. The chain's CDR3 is CASSAGESTDTQYF. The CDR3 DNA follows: TGCGCCAGCAGCGCGGGAGAAAGCACAGATACGCAGTATTTT.

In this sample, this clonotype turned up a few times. The CDR3 loop reads CASSIGKGATQYF. As DNA, the CDR3 is TGTGCCAGTAGTATAGGAAAAGGGGCGACCCAGTACTTC. This rearrangement joins TRBV19 to TRBJ2-5, with TRBD1 as a possible D gene (5 bases). Trimming left V 1 base short and J 7 bases short, with 10 bases between. CDR3 length equals 13 residues. Germline V lookup: CDR1 LNHDA, CDR2 SQIVND (reference sequence).

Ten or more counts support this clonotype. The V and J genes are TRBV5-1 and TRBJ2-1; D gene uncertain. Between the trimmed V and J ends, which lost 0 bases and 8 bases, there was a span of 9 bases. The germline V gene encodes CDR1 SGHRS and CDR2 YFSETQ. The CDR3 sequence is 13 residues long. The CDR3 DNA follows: TGCGCCAGCAGCTTGGGAAGGGCGGATGAGCAGTTCTTC. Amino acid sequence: CASSLGRADEQFF.

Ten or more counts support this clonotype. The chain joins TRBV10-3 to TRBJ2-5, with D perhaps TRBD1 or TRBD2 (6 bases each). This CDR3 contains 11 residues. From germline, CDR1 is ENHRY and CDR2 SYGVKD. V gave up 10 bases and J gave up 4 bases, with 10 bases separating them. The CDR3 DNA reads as TGTGCCACGGGGGCATCAGAGACCCAGTACTTC. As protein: CATGASETQYF.

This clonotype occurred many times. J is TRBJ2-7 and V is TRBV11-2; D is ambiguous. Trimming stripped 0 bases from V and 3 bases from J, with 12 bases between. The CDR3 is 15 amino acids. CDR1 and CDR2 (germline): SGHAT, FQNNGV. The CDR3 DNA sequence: TGTGCCAGCAGCTTAGAGGCAATGACGGTCTACGAGCAGTACTTC. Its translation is CASSLEAMTVYEQYF.

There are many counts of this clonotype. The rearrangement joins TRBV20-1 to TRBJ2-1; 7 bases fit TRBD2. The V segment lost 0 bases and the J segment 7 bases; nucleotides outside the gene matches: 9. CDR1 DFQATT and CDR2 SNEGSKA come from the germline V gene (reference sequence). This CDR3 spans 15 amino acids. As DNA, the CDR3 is TGCAGTGCTAGAGATTTACTAGCGATTTCGAATGAGCAGTTCTTC. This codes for CSARDLLAISNEQFF.

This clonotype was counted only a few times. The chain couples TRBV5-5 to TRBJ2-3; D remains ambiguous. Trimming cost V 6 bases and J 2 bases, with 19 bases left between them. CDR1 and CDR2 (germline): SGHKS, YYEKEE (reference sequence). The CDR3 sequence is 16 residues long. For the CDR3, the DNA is TGTGCCAGCATCTGGTCGAGCAGCCCTGACACAGATACGCAGTATTTT. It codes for CASIWSSSPDTDTQYF.

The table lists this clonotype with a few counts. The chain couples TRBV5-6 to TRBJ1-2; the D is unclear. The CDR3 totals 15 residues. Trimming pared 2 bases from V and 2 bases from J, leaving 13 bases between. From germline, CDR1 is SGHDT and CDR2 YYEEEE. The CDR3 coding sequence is TGTGCCAGCAGCTTCCTTACATCAATCAACTATGGCTACACCTTC. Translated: CASSFLTSINYGYTF.

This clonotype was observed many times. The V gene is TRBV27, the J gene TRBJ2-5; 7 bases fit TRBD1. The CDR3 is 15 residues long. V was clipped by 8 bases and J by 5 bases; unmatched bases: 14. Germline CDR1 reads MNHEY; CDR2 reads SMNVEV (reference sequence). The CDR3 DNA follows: TGTGCCAGCGGAAAACAGGGGATAACAGGGGAGACCCAGTACTTC. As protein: CASGKQGITGETQYF.

DNA for the CDR3: TGTGCCAGCAGCATAACAGGGGGCGCCGCGGGCGCTGAAGCTTTCTTT. This codes for CASSITGGAAGAEAFF. J is TRBJ1-1 and V is TRBV7-6; TRBD1 aligns across 9 bases. Germline CDR1 and CDR2: SGHVS and FNYEAQ. After removal of 5 bases from V and 6 bases from J, the junction contained 13 bases not matched to a gene. The CDR3 spans 16 residues.

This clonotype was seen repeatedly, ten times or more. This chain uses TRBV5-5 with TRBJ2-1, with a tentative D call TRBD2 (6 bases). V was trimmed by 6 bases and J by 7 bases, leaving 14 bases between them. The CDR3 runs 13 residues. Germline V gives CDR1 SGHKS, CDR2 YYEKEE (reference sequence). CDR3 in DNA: TGTGCCAGCATGCAGACTAGTCCTAATGAGCAGTTCTTC. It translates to CASMQTSPNEQFF.

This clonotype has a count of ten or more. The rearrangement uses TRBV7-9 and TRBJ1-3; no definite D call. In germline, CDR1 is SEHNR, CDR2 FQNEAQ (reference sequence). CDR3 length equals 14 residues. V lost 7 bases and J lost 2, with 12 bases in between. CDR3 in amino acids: CASNTGPAGNTIYF. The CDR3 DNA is TGTGCCAGCAACACTGGGCCAGCTGGAAACACCATATATTTT.